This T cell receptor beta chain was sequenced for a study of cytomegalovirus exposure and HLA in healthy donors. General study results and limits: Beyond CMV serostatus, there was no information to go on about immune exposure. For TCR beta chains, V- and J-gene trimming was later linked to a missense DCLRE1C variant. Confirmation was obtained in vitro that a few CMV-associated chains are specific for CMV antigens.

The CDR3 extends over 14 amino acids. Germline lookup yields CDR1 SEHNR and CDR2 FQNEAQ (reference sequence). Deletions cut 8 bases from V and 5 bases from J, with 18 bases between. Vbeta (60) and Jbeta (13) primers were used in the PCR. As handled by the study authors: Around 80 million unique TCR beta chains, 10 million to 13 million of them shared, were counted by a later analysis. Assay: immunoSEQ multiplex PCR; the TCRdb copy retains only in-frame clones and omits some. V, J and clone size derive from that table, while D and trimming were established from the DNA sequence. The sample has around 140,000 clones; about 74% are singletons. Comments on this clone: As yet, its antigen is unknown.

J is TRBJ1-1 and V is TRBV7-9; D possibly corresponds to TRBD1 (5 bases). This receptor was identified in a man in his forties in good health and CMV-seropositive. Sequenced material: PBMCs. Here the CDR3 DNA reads TGTGCCAGCCGCCCCAGGGCATCGGAGACTGAAGCTTTCTTT. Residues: CASRPRASETEAFF.